This is a list of T cell receptor beta chains from one sample in a study of cytomegalovirus exposure and HLA in healthy donors. Sequenced by immunoSEQ multiplex PCR; TCRdb stores in-frame clones only, minus some. This sample has about 120,000 clones; more than 75% occur once, and the top ten carry around 12%. Sequences were obtained from PBMCs. The receptors originated from a woman aged 40 to 49 in good health and CMV-seropositive. CDR3s include the opening cysteine and the closing phenylalanine or tryptophan.

j_gene,v_gene,CDR3aa
TRBJ2-7,TRBV7-8,CASSLVGRLYEQYF
TRBJ1-6,TRBV12-5,CASGLVRRGQESYNSPLHF
TRBJ1-5,TRBV7-2,CASSLDYQPQHF
TRBJ1-2,TRBV2,CASSLYSGYTF
TRBJ1-4,TRBV19,CASNRGAGEKLFF
TRBJ2-3,TRBV27,CASSDRGSSADTQYF
TRBJ2-7,TRBV7-2,CASSLEPGWEQYF
TRBJ1-2,TRBV29-1,CSVLESRVGYTF
TRBJ1-5,TRBV10-1,CASPRQPQHF
TRBJ2-2,TRBV10-3,CAIRTALNTGELFF
TRBJ2-1,TRBV6-1,CASSLGLAGGREQFF
TRBJ2-3,TRBV7-2,CASSFVTDTQYF
TRBJ2-5,TRBV2,CASSGRGGRQETQYF
TRBJ2-5,TRBV30,CAWAQDRGETQYF